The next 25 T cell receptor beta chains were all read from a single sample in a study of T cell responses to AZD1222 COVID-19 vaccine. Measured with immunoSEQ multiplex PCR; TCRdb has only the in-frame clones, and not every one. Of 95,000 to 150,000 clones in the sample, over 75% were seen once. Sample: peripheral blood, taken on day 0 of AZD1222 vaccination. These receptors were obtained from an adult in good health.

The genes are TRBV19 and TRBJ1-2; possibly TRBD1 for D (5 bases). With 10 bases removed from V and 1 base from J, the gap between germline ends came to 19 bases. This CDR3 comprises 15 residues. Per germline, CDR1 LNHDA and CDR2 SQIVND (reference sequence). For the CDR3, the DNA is TGTGCCATTTCCTGGTGGGGGTGGAGTAACTATGGCTACACCTTC. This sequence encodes CAISWWGWSNYGYTF.

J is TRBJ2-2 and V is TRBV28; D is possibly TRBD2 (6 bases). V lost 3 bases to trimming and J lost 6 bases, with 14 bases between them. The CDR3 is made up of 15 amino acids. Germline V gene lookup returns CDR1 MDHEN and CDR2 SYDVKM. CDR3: CASSLGLMGAGELFF. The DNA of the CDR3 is TGTGCCAGCAGTTTGGGACTGATGGGGGCCGGGGAGCTGTTTTTT.

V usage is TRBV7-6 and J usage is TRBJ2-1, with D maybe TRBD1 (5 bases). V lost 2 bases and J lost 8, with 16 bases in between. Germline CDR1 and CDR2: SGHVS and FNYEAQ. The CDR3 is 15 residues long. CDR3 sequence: CASSLSGATRHEQFF. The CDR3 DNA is TGTGCCAGCAGCTTAAGTGGGGCCACCCGGCATGAGCAGTTCTTC.

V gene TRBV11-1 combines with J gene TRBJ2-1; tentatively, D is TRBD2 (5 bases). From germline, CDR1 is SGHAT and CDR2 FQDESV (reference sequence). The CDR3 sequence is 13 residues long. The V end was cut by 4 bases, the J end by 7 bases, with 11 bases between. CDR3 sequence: CASSSRRENEQFF. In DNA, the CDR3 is TGTGCCAGCAGCTCTCGCCGGGAAAATGAGCAGTTCTTC.

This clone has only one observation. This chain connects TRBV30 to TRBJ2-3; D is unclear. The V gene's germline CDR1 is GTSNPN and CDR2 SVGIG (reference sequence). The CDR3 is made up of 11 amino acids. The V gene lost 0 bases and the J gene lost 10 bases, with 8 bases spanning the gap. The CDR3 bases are TGTGCCTGGAGTGTAGTAGCCCCGCAGTATTTT. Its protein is CAWSVVAPQYF.

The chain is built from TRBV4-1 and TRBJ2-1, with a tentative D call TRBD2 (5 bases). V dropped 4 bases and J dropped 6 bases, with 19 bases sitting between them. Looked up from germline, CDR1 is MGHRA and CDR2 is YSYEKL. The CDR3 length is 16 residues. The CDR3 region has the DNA TGCGCCAGCAGCCCCAGAGGGTCTTCAAGCCCCAATGAGCAGTTCTTC. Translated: CASSPRGSSSPNEQFF.

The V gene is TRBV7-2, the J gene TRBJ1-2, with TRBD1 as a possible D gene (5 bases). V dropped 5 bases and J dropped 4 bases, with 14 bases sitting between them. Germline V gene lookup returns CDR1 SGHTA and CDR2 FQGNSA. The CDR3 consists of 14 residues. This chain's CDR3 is CASSIARVGYGYTF. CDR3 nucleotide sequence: TGTGCCAGCAGCATCGCCAGGGTCGGCTATGGCTACACCTTC.

The CDR3 loop is CAWKGEVAEAFF. CDR3 bases: TGTGCCTGGAAGGGCGAGGTGGCTGAAGCTTTCTTT. The chain recombines TRBV30 with TRBJ1-1; unclear D gene. The length of the CDR3 is 12 residues. The germline V and J ends were trimmed by 4 bases and 6 bases, with 12 bases remaining between them. Germline V CDR1 and CDR2: GTSNPN, SVGIG (reference sequence).

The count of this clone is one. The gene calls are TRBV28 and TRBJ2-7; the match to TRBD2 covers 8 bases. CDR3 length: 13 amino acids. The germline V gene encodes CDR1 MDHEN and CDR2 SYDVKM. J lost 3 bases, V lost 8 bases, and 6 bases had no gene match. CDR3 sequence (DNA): TGTGCCAGCGGAGGCGGGGGGATCTACGAGCAGTACTTC. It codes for CASGGGGIYEQYF.

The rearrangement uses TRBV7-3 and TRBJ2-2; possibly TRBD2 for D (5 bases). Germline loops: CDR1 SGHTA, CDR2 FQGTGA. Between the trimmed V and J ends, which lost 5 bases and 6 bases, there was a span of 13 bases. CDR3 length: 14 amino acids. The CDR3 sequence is CASSRAGGPGELFF. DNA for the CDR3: TGTGCCAGCAGCCGCGCGGGTGGGCCCGGGGAGCTGTTTTTT. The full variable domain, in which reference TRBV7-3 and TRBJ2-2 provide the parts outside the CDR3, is GAGVSQTPSNKVTEKGKYVELRCDPISGHTALYWYRQSLGQGPEFLIYFQGTGAADDSGLPNDRFFAVRPEGSVSTLKIQRTERGDSAVYLCASSRAGGPGELFFGEGSRLTVL.

CDR3 sequence reads: CASSVGGRTYGYTF. The CDR3 DNA is TGTGCCAGCAGCGTAGGGGGCAGGACCTATGGCTACACCTTC. The chain employs TRBV9 and TRBJ1-2; TRBD1 might be the D (5 bases). Trimming took off 0 bases at V and 4 bases at J, with 10 bases between the two ends. The CDR3 totals 14 residues. Per germline, CDR1 SGDLS and CDR2 YYNGEE.

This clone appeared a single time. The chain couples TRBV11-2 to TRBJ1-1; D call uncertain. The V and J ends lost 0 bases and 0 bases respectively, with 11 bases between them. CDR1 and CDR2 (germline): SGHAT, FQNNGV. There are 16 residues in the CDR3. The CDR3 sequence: CASSLDWPGLNTEAFF. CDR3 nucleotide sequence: TGTGCCAGCAGCTTAGATTGGCCTGGATTGAACACTGAAGCTTTCTTT.

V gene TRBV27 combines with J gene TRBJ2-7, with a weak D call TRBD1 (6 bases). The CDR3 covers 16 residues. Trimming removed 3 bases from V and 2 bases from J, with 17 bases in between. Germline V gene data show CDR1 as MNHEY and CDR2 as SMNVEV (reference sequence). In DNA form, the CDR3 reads TGTGCCAGCAGTTTGTCTCCGGACAGAACTACCTACGAGCAGTACTTC. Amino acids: CASSLSPDRTTYEQYF.

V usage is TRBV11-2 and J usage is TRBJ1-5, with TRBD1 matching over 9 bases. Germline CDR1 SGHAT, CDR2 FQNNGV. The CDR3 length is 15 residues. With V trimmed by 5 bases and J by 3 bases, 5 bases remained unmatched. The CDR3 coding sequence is TGTGCCAGCAGCCGGGGACAGGGCTTCAATCAGCCCCAGCATTTT. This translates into CASSRGQGFNQPQHF.

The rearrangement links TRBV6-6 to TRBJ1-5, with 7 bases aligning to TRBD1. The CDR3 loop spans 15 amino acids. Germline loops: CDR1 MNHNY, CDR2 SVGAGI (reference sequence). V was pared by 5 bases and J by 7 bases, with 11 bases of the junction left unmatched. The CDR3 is CASSARGRGDQPQHF. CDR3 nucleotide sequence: TGTGCCAGCAGTGCCCGCGGCAGGGGGGACCAGCCCCAGCATTTT.

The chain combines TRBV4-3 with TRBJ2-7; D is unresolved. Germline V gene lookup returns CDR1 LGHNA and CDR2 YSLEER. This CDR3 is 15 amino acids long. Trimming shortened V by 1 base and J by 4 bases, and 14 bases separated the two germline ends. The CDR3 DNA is TGCGCCAGCAGCCAAGGTGACGATATCAGTTACGAGCAGTACTTC. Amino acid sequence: CASSQGDDISYEQYF.

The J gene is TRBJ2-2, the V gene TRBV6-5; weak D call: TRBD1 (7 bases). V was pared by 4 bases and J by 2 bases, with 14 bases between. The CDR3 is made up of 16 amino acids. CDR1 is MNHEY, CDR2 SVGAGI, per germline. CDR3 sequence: CASSSYRGLNTGELFF. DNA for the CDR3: TGTGCCAGCAGTTCCTACAGGGGACTTAACACCGGGGAGCTGTTTTTT.

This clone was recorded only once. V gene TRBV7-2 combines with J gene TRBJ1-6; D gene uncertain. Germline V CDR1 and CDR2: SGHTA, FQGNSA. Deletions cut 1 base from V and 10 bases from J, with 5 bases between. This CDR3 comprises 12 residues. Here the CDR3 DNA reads TGTGCCAGCAGCTTAGGGGGATCACCCCTCCACTTT. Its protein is CASSLGGSPLHF.

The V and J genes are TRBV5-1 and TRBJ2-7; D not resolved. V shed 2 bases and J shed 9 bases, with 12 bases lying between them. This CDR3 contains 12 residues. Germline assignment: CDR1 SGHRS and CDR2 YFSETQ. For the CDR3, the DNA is TGCGCCAGCAGCTTCGTAGGAGCTGTGCAGTACTTC. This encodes CASSFVGAVQYF.

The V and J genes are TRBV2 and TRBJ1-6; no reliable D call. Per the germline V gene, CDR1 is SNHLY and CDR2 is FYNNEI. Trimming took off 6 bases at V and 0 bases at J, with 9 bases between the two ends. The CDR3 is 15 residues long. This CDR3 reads CASSPGSSYNSPLHF. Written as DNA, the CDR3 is TGTGCCAGCAGCCCAGGTTCCTCCTATAATTCACCCCTCCACTTT.

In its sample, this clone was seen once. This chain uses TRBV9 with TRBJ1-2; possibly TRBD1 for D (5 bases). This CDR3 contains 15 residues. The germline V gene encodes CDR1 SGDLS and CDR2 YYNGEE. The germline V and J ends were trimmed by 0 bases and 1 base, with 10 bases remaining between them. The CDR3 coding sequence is TGTGCCAGCAGCGTAGACCGGACACGTAACTATGGCTACACCTTC. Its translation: CASSVDRTRNYGYTF.

The CDR3 region has the DNA TGTGCCAGCGGGTCAGGCGATGAGCAGTTCTTC. Its protein product is CASGSGDEQFF. This chain links TRBV6-6 with TRBJ2-1; D gene uncertain. CDR1 and CDR2 from the germline V gene are MNHNY and SVGAGI (reference sequence). The CDR3 is 11 residues long. V was clipped by 8 bases and J by 8 bases, with 10 bases between them.

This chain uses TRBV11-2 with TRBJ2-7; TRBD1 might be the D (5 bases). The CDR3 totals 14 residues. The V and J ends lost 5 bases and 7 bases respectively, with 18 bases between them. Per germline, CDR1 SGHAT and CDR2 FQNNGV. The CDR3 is CASSNQWRQNEQYF. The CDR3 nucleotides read TGTGCCAGCAGCAACCAGTGGCGACAGAATGAGCAGTACTTC. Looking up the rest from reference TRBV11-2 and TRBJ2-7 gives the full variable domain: EAGVAQSPRYKIIEKRQSVAFWCNPISGHATLYWYQQILGQGPKLLIQFQNNGVVDDSQLPKDRFSAERLKGVDSTLKIQPAKLEDSAVYLCASSNQWRQNEQYFGPGTRLTVT.

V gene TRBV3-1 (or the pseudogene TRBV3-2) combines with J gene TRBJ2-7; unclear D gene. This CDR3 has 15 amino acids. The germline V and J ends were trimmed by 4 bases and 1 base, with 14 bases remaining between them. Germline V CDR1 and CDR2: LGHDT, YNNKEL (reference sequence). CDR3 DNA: TGTGCCAGCAGCCGCTGGGGTCCGCTTTCCTACGAGCAGTACTTC. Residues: CASSRWGPLSYEQYF.

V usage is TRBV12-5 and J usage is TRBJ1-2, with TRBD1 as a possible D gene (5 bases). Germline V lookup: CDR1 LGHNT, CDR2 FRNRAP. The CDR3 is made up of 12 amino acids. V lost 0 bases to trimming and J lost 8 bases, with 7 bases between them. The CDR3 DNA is TGTGCTAGTGGTTTGGTAAAGGGGGGCTACACCTTC. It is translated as CASGLVKGGYTF. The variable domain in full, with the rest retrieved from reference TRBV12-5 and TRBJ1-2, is DARVTQTPRHKVTEMGQEVTMRCQPILGHNTVFWYRQTMMQGLELLAYFRNRAPLDDSGMPKDRFSAEMPDATLATLKIQPSEPRDSAVYFCASGLVKGGYTFGSGTRLTVV.